Detailed here is one T cell receptor (beta chain). This clone was picked up one time. The specificity of this receptor is unknown. No much larger clone exists at a distance of one base, and base qualities are not known. This record comes from a study of blood T cell repertoires in COVID-19 (dated by TCRdb to between 2020 and 2021). Turning to the overall study: The collaborator samples originated in the United States, Italy and Spain and spanned the acute and convalescent phases of COVID-19. The material from the prospective study consisted of cDNA or gDNA derived from T cells, B-cell-depleted T cells, or PBMCs. The dataset comprised deeply sampled blood TCRbeta repertoires from subjects exposed to, actively infected with, or recovered from COVID-19. The repertoires were released in a freely available public database meant as a resource for research on the immune response to SARS-CoV-2. Samples came from the ongoing ImmuneRACE study (first 160 participants) plus 1,254 subjects from 6 global collaborators. Nearly every sample came with metadata listing a de-identified subject ID, COVID-19 status, age in years and sex. HLA class I and class II types, where available, came from metadata supplied by the sample provider rather than from assay-based typing.

TCRbeta CDR3 regions were amplified from genomic DNA using the immunoSEQ Assay, a bias-controlled multiplex PCR. On the authors' methods: The number of nucleated cells in each sample was estimated by amplification of reference gene primers within the assay. To quantify the absolute abundance of each unique TCRbeta CDR3 rearrangement, sequence reads were collapsed and filtered. For each sample, productive Simpson clonality was calculated as the square root of Simpson's diversity index across productive rearrangements. TCRdb retrieved this table from immuneACCESS and kept in-frame rearrangements only. Not all clones are present; in checked studies, unresolved V genes account for under half, and no reason is known for the remainder. V, J and clone size are those of that table, while D and trimming were read from the DNA. The sample table holds more than 150,000 clones, of which almost 90% were seen once. The ten biggest clones cover less than 0.7% of the sample.

The CDR3, from cysteine to phenylalanine, totals 13 residues. CDR3 DNA is the only sequence kept; it has 39 bases, read in frame from the first base. CDR1 and CDR2 (SGHDT, YYEEEE) derive from the germline V gene. V is pared back by 2 bases and J by 2 bases, with 7 bases lying between the germline termini. The investigation overall reported the following: Clinical and demographic metadata were provided uncurated, with the amount varying by source and participant.

The collaborating institutions used their own protocols to collect whole blood in K2EDTA tubes. Collaborator samples were shipped for TCRbeta analysis as frozen whole blood, isolated PBMCs, or DNA extracted from either sample type. The TCR comes from a man in his forties or fifties with acute or convalescent COVID-19. The sample consisted of peripheral blood. Recombination linked TRBV5-6 to TRBJ2-5; the D gene identity is not certain. The CDR3 protein sequence reads: CASSFLRQETQYF. The bases read TGTGCCAGCAGCTTCCTAAGACAAGAGACCCAGTACTTC.